The rows below give T cell receptor beta chains drawn from one sample of a study of shared clonotypes between healthy human individuals. Only in-frame clones appear in the TCRdb table, and some are missing; sequencing was by immunoSEQ multiplex PCR. The table lists 2 million to 2.5 million clones, around 93% of them singletons, with roughly 0.34% in the top ten. Specimen: naive CD4+ T cells from PBMCs. These receptors all come from a man aged 18 to 30 in good health. Some clones in this sample may be carry-over from other donors' samples. Each CDR3 is given with its conserved first and last residue. Clone sizes are given selectively: once, few, many, or a class where the clone is expanded.

size	J	V	CDR3
NA	TRBJ1-2	TRBV5-1	CASSLGLSNYGYTF
NA	TRBJ2-7	TRBV19	CASSIDPGAGSSYEQYF
NA	TRBJ1-5	TRBV5-1	CASSLSAGNQPQHF
NA	TRBJ1-1	TRBV5-1	CASSREGMNTEAFF
NA	TRBJ1-6	TRBV28	CASSGTDYNSPLHF
NA	TRBJ1-1	TRBV7-3	CASSLRQGSTEAFF
NA	TRBJ2-3	TRBV2	CASSALADTQYF
NA	TRBJ1-2	TRBV5-1	CASSLVTDYGYTF
NA	TRBJ2-1	TRBV7-8	CASSLRLAQSSYNEQFF
NA	TRBJ1-2	TRBV6-1	CASSEFGVVGYTF
NA	TRBJ2-7	TRBV30	CAWRAGVYYEQYF
NA	TRBJ1-5	TRBV27	CASRKTGPSNQPQHF
NA	TRBJ1-2	TRBV4-2	CASSHRTGGYGYTF
NA	TRBJ2-5	TRBV4-2	CASSRGSVAGMYQETQYF
NA	TRBJ1-2	TRBV27	CASRTDRDRGGYGYTF
NA	TRBJ1-2	TRBV28	CASSLGHGYTF
once	TRBJ2-7	TRBV7-9	CASSLEGEEQYF